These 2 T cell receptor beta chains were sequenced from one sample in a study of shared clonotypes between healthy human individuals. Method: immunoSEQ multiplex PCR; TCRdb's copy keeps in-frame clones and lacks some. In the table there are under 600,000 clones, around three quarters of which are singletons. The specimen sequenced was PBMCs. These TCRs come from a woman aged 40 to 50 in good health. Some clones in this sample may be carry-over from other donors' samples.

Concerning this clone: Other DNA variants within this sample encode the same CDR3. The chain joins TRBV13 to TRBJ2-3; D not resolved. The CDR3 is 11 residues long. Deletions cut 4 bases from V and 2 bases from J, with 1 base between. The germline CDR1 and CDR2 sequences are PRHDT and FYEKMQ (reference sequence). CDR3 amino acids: CASSYTDTQYF. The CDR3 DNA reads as TGTGCCAGCAGCTACACAGATACGCAGTATTTT.

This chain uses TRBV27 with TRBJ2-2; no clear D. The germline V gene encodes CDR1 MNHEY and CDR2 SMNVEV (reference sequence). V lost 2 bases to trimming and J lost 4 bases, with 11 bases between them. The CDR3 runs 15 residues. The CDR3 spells CASSLRRMSTGELFF. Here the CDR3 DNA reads TGTGCCAGCAGTTTAAGACGGATGAGCACCGGGGAGCTGTTTTTT.